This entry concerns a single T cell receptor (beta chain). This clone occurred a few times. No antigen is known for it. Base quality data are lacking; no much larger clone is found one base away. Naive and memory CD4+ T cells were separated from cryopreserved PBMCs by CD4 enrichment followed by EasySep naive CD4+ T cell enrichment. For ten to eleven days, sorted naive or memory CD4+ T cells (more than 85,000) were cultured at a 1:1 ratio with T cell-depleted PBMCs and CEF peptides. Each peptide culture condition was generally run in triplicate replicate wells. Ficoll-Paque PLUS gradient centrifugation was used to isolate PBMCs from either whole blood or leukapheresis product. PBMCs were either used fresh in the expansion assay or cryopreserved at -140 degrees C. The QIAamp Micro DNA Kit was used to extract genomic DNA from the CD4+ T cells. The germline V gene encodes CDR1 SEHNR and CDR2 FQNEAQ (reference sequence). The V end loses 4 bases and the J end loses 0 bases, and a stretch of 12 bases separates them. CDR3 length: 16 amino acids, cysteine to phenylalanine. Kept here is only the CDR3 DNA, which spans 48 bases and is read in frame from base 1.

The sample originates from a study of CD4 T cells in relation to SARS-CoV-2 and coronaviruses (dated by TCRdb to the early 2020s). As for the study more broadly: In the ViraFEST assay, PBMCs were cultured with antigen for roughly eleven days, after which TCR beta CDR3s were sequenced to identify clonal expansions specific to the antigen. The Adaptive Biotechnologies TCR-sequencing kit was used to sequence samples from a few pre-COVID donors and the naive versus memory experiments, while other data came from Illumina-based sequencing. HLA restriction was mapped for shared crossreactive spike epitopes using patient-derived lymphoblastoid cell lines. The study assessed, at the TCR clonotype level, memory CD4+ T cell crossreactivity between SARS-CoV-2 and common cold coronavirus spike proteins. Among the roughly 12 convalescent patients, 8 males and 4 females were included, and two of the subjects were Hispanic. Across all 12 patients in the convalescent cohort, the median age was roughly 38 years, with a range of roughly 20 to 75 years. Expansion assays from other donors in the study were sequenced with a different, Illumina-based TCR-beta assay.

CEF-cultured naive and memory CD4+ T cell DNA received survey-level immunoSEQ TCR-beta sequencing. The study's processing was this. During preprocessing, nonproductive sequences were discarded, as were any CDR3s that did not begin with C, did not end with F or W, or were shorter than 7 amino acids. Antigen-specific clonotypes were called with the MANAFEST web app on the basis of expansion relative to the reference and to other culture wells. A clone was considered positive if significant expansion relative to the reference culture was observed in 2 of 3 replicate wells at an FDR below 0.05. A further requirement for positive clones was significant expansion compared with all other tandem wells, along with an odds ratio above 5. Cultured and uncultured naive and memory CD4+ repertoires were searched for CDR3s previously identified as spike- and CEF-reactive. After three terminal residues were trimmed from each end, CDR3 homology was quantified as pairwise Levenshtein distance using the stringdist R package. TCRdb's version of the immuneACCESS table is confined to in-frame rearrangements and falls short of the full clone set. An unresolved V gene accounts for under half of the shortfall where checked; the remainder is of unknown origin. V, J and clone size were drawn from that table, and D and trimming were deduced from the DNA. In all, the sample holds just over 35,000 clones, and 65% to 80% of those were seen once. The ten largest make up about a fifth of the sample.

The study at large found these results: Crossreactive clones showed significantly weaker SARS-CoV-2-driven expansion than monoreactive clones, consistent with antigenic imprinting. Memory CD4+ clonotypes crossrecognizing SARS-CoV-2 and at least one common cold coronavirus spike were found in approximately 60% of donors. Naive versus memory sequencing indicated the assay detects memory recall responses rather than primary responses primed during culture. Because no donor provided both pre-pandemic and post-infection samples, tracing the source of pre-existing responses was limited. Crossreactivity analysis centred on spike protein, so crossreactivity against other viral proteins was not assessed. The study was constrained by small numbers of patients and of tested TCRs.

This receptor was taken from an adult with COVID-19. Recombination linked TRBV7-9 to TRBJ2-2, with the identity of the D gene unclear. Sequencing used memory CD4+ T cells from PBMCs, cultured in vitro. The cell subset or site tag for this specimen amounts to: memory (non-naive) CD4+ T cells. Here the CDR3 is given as CASSSVERANTGELFF. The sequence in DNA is TGTGCCAGCAGCTCCGTCGAGCGAGCGAACACCGGGGAGCTGTTTTTT.